What follows describes a single T cell receptor beta chain. The germline V and J ends were trimmed by 4 bases and 0 bases, with 7 bases remaining between them. Germline CDR1 is SGHNT and CDR2 is YYREEE (reference sequence). The CDR3 is made up of 13 amino acids. This entry is derived from a study of blood T cell repertoires in COVID-19. The table came from immunoSEQ multiplex PCR; TCRdb's copy has only in-frame clones and leaves some out. The table records about 370,000 clones, 80% to 90% of them present only once. The genes are TRBV5-4 and TRBJ1-1; perhaps TRBD1 as D (5 bases). This clonotype originated in a man younger than 30 who had recovered from COVID-19. The sequenced material came from PBMCs or T cells enriched from blood (not recorded which). CDR3 sequence: CASSADMNTEAFF. CDR3 nucleotides: TGTGCCAGCAGCGCGGACATGAACACTGAAGCTTTCTTT.